The 15 T cell receptor beta chains below come from one sample, sequenced in a study of T-cell memory formation after mild COVID-19. One entry per CDR3 protein results from TCRdb running MiXCR on the 5' RACE reads. This table has around 410,000 distinct CDR3 sequences, around a quarter appearing once. The sample was PBMCs or a T cell subset sorted from them (not recorded which). All receptors derive from an adult woman who had mild COVID-19 (a few samples of this study predate the infection). Cell type and time point are not known.

The chain carries TRBV7-2 and TRBJ1-5; D gene unclear. This CDR3 has 14 residues. The germline V gene has CDR1 SGHTA and CDR2 FQGNSA. V was shortened by 5 bases and J by 7 bases, with 15 bases between the two germline ends. The CDR3 here is CASSNGGGLQPQHF. In DNA, the CDR3 is TGTGCCAGCAGCAATGGTGGAGGGTTGCAGCCCCAGCATTTT.

In this sample, this clonotype turned up many times. V gene TRBV10-3 combines with J gene TRBJ2-7, with 7 positions matching TRBD2. The CDR3 runs 15 residues. Germline V CDR1 and CDR2: ENHRY, SYGVKD. The ends lost 3 bases at V and 3 bases at J; junction bases unmatched: 8. The CDR3 reads CAISEAPPGGYEQYF. DNA for the CDR3: TGTGCCATCAGTGAAGCCCCCCCGGGGGGCTACGAGCAGTACTTC.

The CDR3 sequence is CASNDRGGYEQYF. The CDR3 region has the DNA TGTGCCAGCAACGACAGGGGCGGCTACGAGCAGTACTTC. The chain uses TRBV6-6 and TRBJ2-7; TRBD1 matches at 8 bases. With 7 bases clipped from V and 3 bases from J, the junction kept 5 bases outside the gene matches. The germline CDR1 and CDR2 sequences are MNHNY and SVGAGI (reference sequence). The CDR3 covers 13 residues.

The chain uses TRBV27 and TRBJ2-1; no clear D gene. Germline CDR1 is MNHEY and CDR2 is SMNVEV (reference sequence). The ends were cut back, 0 bases at V and 1 base at J, with 13 bases in the middle. The CDR3 contains 17 residues. The CDR3 loop is CASSLSYPAGSYNEQFF. The DNA for the CDR3 is TGTGCCAGCAGTTTATCATACCCAGCCGGATCCTACAATGAGCAGTTCTTC.

This clonotype was seen only a few times. V usage is TRBV7-3 and J usage is TRBJ2-5; TRBD1 matches 9 bases. The CDR3 length is 15 residues. Germline V lookup: CDR1 SGHTA, CDR2 FQGTGA. V trimming: 6 bases; J trimming: 5 bases; junction bases outside the gene matches: 10. Here the CDR3 DNA reads TGTGCCAGCAGTCCCGGGACAGGGAACCTGGAGACCCAGTACTTC. This codes for CASSPGTGNLETQYF.

The chain is built from TRBV6-1 and TRBJ2-2, with TRBD2 matching 8 bases. V dropped 8 bases and J dropped 6; count of bases not matched to a gene: 8. Germline loops: CDR1 MNHNS, CDR2 SASEGT. The CDR3 totals 14 residues. This chain's CDR3 is CASEIVAGPGELFF. For the CDR3, the DNA is TGTGCCAGCGAGATTGTAGCGGGGCCCGGGGAGCTGTTTTTT.

In this sample, this clonotype turned up a few times. This rearrangement joins TRBV4-2 to TRBJ2-3, with D hard to call. The germline V gene has CDR1 LGHNA and CDR2 YNFKEQ. Trimming removed 3 bases at V and 4 bases at J, with 8 bases between. This CDR3 is 13 amino acids long. In nucleotides, the CDR3 is TGTGCCAGCAGCCATAAGCGAGCAGATACGCAGTATTTT. Protein: CASSHKRADTQYF.

The chain combines TRBV29-1 with TRBJ2-7; D ambiguous. The CDR3 is made up of 11 amino acids. Germline V gene sequence: CDR1 SQVTM, CDR2 ANQGSEA. Trimming stripped 7 bases from V and 4 bases from J, with 11 bases between. The chain's CDR3 is CSAKEQYEQYF. The CDR3 nucleotides read TGCAGCGCTAAAGAGCAATACGAGCAGTACTTC.

This chain links TRBV4-2 with TRBJ2-7, with 9 positions matching TRBD2. The CDR3 has 15 amino acids. Trimming at V came to 2 bases and at J to 3 bases, leaving 5 bases not matched to a gene. The V gene's germline CDR1 is LGHNA and CDR2 YNFKEQ. The CDR3 spells CASSQIAGVGYEQYF. CDR3 bases: TGTGCCAGCAGCCAAATAGCGGGAGTGGGCTACGAGCAGTACTTC.

This clonotype was picked up a small number of times. This chain joins TRBV12-3 or TRBV12-4 and TRBJ2-2, with D unclear. Trimming took off 1 base at V and 6 bases at J, with 9 bases between the two ends. The CDR3 is made up of 14 amino acids. The CDR3 sequence is CASSLVSRSGELFF. The CDR3 DNA reads TGTGCCAGCAGTTTAGTCAGCAGGTCCGGGGAGCTGTTTTTT.

In its sample, this clonotype was seen a few times. The chain combines TRBV24-1 with TRBJ2-3; D gene ambiguous. CDR1 KGHDR and CDR2 SFDVKD come from the germline V gene. The CDR3 has 11 residues. V was clipped by 7 bases and J by 0 bases, with 1 base between them. CDR3 coding DNA: TGTGCCACCAGCAGCACAGATACGCAGTATTTT. Amino acids: CATSSTDTQYF.

This clonotype was picked up a small number of times. The chain joins TRBV7-9 to TRBJ2-7, with 8 positions matching TRBD2. Germline assignment: CDR1 SEHNR and CDR2 FQNEAQ (reference sequence). The trim removed 5 bases at V and 6 bases at J, leaving 24 bases unmatched. CDR3 length equals 19 residues. CDR3 coding DNA: TGTGCCAGCAGCACCTATCCTGGGGGCCCGGGGACTAGTGGCCGCGAGCAGTACTTC. Translating it yields CASSTYPGGPGTSGREQYF.

The V call is TRBV7-2, the J call TRBJ2-3; D ambiguous. V was trimmed by 2 bases and J by 2 bases, leaving 5 bases between them. Looked up from germline, CDR1 is SGHTA and CDR2 is FQGNSA. The CDR3 is 13 residues long. CDR3 loop: CASSLQITDTQYF. The CDR3 DNA sequence: TGTGCCAGCAGCTTACAGATCACAGATACGCAGTATTTT.

Comment on this clonotype: The conserved final phenylalanine or tryptophan is absent from the CDR3, which likely points to a read error. The V gene is TRBV20-1, the J gene TRBJ2-7, with 9 bases lining up with TRBD1. The CDR3 covers 13 residues. Trimming removed 5 bases from V and 0 bases from J; junction bases left unmatched: 2. Germline V gene data show CDR1 as DFQATT and CDR2 as SNEGSKA (reference sequence). CDR3 in DNA: TGCAGTGCTGAGGACAGGGGCTCCTACGAGCAGTACCTC. Protein sequence: CSAEDRGSYEQYL.

The DNA of the CDR3 is TGTGCCACCAGCGAGGGGGACACTGAAGCTTTCTTT. Protein: CATSEGDTEAFF. The V call is TRBV24-1, the J call TRBJ1-1, with D perhaps TRBD1 (6 bases). The CDR3 length is 12 residues. Between the trimmed V and J ends, which lost 7 bases and 3 bases, there was a span of 8 bases. Germline lookup yields CDR1 KGHDR and CDR2 SFDVKD.